The next 12 T cell receptor beta chains were all read from a single sample in a study of CD8+CD57+ T cells in acquired aplastic anemia. Genomic DNA served as template for TCR beta VDJ and CDR3 profiling. TCRdb ran MiXCR on the reads and lists one entry per CDR3 protein. The sample contains around 200,000 distinct CDR3 sequences, approximately 52% of which appear only once. Sequenced: sorted CD4+, CD8+, or CD8+CD57+ T cells (not recorded which) from PBMCs. These receptor sequences come from a human donor in good health, serving as a control.

The V gene is TRBV7-6, the J gene TRBJ1-2; D is perhaps TRBD1 (5 bases). Trimming left V 5 bases short and J 6 bases short, with 16 bases between. The CDR3 has 14 amino acids. Germline V gene sequence: CDR1 SGHVS, CDR2 FNYEAQ. In DNA form, the CDR3 reads TGTGCCAGCAGCGCTACCTCTGGGGCCGATGGCTACACCTTC. This gives the protein CASSATSGADGYTF.

In this sample, this clonotype turned up many times. The rearrangement links TRBV20-1 to TRBJ2-1; tentatively, D is TRBD2 (6 bases). The germline V and J ends were trimmed by 6 bases and 4 bases, with 10 bases remaining between them. Looked up from germline, CDR1 is DFQATT and CDR2 is SNEGSKA (reference sequence). The CDR3 has 12 residues. The CDR3 loop reads CSATGTYNEQFF. In DNA form, the CDR3 reads TGCAGTGCAACCGGGACTTACAATGAGCAGTTCTTC.

Only one count was recorded for this clonotype. The chain links TRBV7-9 to TRBJ2-3, with TRBD1 identical over 7 bases. The CDR3 sequence is 13 residues long. Losses at the gene ends were 10 bases for V and 2 bases for J; bases not matched to a gene: 6. Germline lookup yields CDR1 SEHNR and CDR2 FQNEAQ (reference sequence). In DNA, the CDR3 is TGTGCCATTAGGGACAGTTTCACAGATACGCAGTATTTT. Protein: CAIRDSFTDTQYF.

Ten or more counts support this clonotype. V gene TRBV12-3 or TRBV12-4 combines with J gene TRBJ1-5, with 9 bases matching TRBD1. The trim removed 5 bases at V and 5 bases at J, leaving 13 bases unmatched. The CDR3 consists of 17 residues. The chain's CDR3 is CASSRGGQGYIDQPQHF. The CDR3 nucleotides are TGTGCCAGCAGTAGGGGGGGACAGGGTTATATAGATCAGCCCCAGCATTTT.

This clonotype came up many times. This chain joins TRBV4-3 and TRBJ1-5; the D is unclear. Deletions cut 0 bases from V and 5 bases from J, with 5 bases between. This CDR3 is built from 13 residues. Per germline, CDR1 LGHNA and CDR2 YSLEER. CDR3 region: CASSQDGDQPQHF. The CDR3 DNA follows: TGCGCCAGCAGCCAAGATGGGGATCAGCCCCAGCATTTT.

The DNA for the CDR3 is TGTGCCAGCAGTTTAGATAACCAGCTGGAAGAGACCCAGTACTTC. It encodes CASSLDNQLEETQYF. The rearrangement links TRBV12-3 or TRBV12-4 to TRBJ2-5; D uncertain. The V gene lost 1 base and the J gene lost 3 bases, with 12 bases spanning the gap. This CDR3 is built from 15 residues.

This chain joins TRBV19 and TRBJ2-3; 7 nucleotides agree with TRBD1. The CDR3 runs 13 residues. The trim removed 7 bases at V and 1 base at J, leaving 2 bases unmatched. Germline loops: CDR1 LNHDA, CDR2 SQIVND (reference sequence). The CDR3 sequence is CASKTGGTDTQYF. CDR3 sequence (DNA): TGTGCCAGTAAAACAGGGGGCACAGATACGCAGTATTTT.

The gene calls are TRBV10-3 and TRBJ2-3; 8 bases agree with TRBD1. The V and J ends lost 3 bases and 3 bases, in that order; junction bases with no gene match: 8. CDR3 length equals 16 residues. Germline CDR1 and CDR2: ENHRY and SYGVKD. CDR3 residues: CAISDNHRGTTDTQYF. The CDR3, as DNA: TGTGCCATCAGTGATAATCACAGGGGGACGACAGATACGCAGTATTTT.

The chain carries TRBV7-2 and TRBJ1-4; 10 bases fit TRBD1. Germline V CDR1 and CDR2: SGHTA, FQGNSA. The V segment lost 5 bases and the J segment 8 bases; nucleotides outside the gene matches: 5. The CDR3 sequence is 14 residues long. The DNA of the CDR3 is TGTGCCAGCAGCCCGACAGGGGGCGAGGAAAAACTGTTTTTT. It is translated as CASSPTGGEEKLFF.

CDR3 amino acids: CASTPRVAGANVLTF. The DNA of the CDR3 is TGTGCCAGTACCCCACGCGTAGCCGGGGCCAACGTCCTGACTTTC. J is TRBJ2-6 and V is TRBV19; no reliable D call. The V gene's germline CDR1 is LNHDA and CDR2 SQIVND (reference sequence). V lost 7 bases and J 4 bases, leaving 14 bases between the germline ends. CDR3 length: 15 residues.

This clonotype showed up many times. The chain combines TRBV15 with TRBJ2-1; D uncertain. CDR1 and CDR2 from the germline V gene are LNHNV and YYDKDF (reference sequence). V lost 1 base, J lost 4 bases, and 11 bases lay in between. CDR3 length: 15 amino acids. For the CDR3, the DNA is TGTGCCACCAGCAGAGCTCAAGAGTCTTACAATGAGCAGTTCTTC. This sequence encodes CATSRAQESYNEQFF.

This chain connects TRBV24-1 to TRBJ1-4; D gene uncertain. CDR3 length: 15 amino acids. Trimming pared 5 bases from V and 2 bases from J, leaving 11 bases between. Germline CDR1 reads KGHDR; CDR2 reads SFDVKD. Here the CDR3 DNA reads TGTGCCACCAGTGGTCAACAGAGGACTAATGAAAAACTGTTTTTT. It specifies CATSGQQRTNEKLFF.